One and the same sample provided the 6 T cell receptor beta chains below, sequenced in a study of patients and donors after allogeneic stem cell transplantation. MiXCR was run by TCRdb on the RT-PCR reads, yielding one entry per CDR3 protein. The table lists 150,000 to 250,000 distinct CDR3 sequences, around two fifths of them singletons. Input material: blood, either unsorted or a sorted T cell fraction (not recorded which). The receptors here all came from a human donor who was either an allogeneic HSCT recipient or a stem cell or donor lymphocyte infusion donor (not recorded which). It is not recorded whose cells these are; they may come from a transplant donor.

This chain uses TRBV11-2 with TRBJ2-2; D is possibly TRBD1 (7 bases). Trimming removed 3 bases at V and 3 bases at J, with 17 bases between. CDR3 size: 17 residues. CDR1 and CDR2 (germline): SGHAT, FQNNGV. The CDR3 loop reads CASSFPTGEADTGELFF. The CDR3 DNA sequence: TGTGCCAGCAGCTTCCCCACAGGGGAGGCCGACACCGGGGAGCTGTTTTTT.

The V call is TRBV7-3, the J call TRBJ2-5, with unresolved D. The CDR3 runs to 14 residues. CDR1 is SGHTA and CDR2 is FQGTGA in the germline V gene. With 2 bases removed from V and 6 bases from J, the gap between germline ends came to 13 bases. The CDR3 reads CASSLLGDGQTQYF. As DNA, the CDR3 is TGTGCCAGCAGCTTACTTGGCGACGGGCAGACCCAGTACTTC.

This clonotype was seen a few times. The chain is built from TRBV25-1 and TRBJ1-1; D call uncertain. V was trimmed by 0 bases and J by 6 bases, leaving 8 bases between them. The length of the CDR3 is 13 residues. Germline lookup yields CDR1 MGHDK and CDR2 SYGVNS. This CDR3 reads CASSEYTGSEAFF. CDR3 in DNA: TGTGCCAGCAGTGAATATACCGGGTCTGAAGCTTTCTTT.

The chain combines TRBV9 with TRBJ2-1; 7 bases agree with TRBD2. The germline CDR1 and CDR2 sequences are SGDLS and YYNGEE. CDR3 size: 14 residues. The V and J ends lost 4 bases and 12 bases, in that order; junction bases with no gene match: 13. The CDR3 loop reads CASSTGLSGAGQFF. The CDR3 DNA follows: TGTGCCAGCAGCACGGGACTATCGGGAGCCGGGCAGTTCTTC. Complete variable domain (other parts from reference TRBV9 and TRBJ2-1): DSGVTQTPKHLITATGQRVTLRCSPRSGDLSVYWYQQSLDQGLQFLIQYYNGEERAKGNILERFSAQQFPDLHSELNLSSLELGDSALYFCASSTGLSGAGQFFGPGTRLTVL.

The genes are TRBV12-3 or TRBV12-4 and TRBJ1-4, with a possible D match to TRBD1 (6 bases). The CDR3 loop spans 15 amino acids. The ends were cut back, 2 bases at V and 7 bases at J, with 14 bases in the middle. DNA of the CDR3: TGTGCCAGCAGTTTAAGCCAGGGGCTGGGTGAAAAACTGTTTTTT. Amino acids: CASSLSQGLGEKLFF.

This clonotype showed up just a few times. V usage is TRBV6-6 and J usage is TRBJ1-3, with D possibly TRBD1 on 5 matching bases. Germline V gives CDR1 MNHNY, CDR2 SVGAGI (reference sequence). The V gene lost 0 bases and the J gene lost 0 bases, with 9 bases spanning the gap. The CDR3 loop spans 16 amino acids. CDR3 sequence: CASSYSKDNSGNTIYF. The CDR3 DNA sequence: TGTGCCAGCAGTTACTCAAAGGACAACTCTGGAAACACCATATATTTT.